This T cell receptor beta chain came from a study of radiotherapy plus CTLA-4 blockade in lung cancer. Method: immunoSEQ multiplex PCR; TCRdb's copy keeps in-frame clones and lacks some. The sample includes some 73,000 clones, about 80% of them seen just once. The CDR3 consists of 18 residues. The V and J ends lost 1 base and 3 bases respectively, with 19 bases between them. The germline gives CDR1 SEHNR, CDR2 FQNEAQ (reference sequence). The material sequenced was peripheral blood, taken from a patient treated with radiotherapy plus ipilimumab. The source of this sequence is a human donor with non-small cell lung cancer who had stable disease on radiotherapy plus ipilimumab. The chain uses TRBV7-9 and TRBJ1-5, with a tentative D call TRBD1 (6 bases). The CDR3 sequence is CASSLGSSGTGTNQPQHF. The DNA for the CDR3 is TGTGCCAGCAGCTTAGGTTCCTCGGGCACAGGGACCAATCAGCCCCAGCATTTT.